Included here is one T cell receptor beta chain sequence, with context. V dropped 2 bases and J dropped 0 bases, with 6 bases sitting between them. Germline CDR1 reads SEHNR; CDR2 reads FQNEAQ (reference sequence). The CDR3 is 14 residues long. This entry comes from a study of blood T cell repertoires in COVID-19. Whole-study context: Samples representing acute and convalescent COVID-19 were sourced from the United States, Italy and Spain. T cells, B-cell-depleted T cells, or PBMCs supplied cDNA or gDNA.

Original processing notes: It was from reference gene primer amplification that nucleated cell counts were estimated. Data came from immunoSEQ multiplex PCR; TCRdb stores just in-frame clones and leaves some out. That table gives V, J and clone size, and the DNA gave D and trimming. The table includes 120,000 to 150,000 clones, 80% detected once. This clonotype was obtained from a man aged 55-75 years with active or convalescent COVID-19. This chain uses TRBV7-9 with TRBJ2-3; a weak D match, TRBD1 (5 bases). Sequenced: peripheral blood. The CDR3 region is CASSLKGSTDTQYF. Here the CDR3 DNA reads TGTGCCAGCAGCTTAAAGGGGAGCACAGATACGCAGTATTTT. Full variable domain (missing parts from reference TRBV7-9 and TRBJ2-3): DTGVSQNPRHKITKRGQNVTFRCDPISEHNRLYWYRQTLGQGPEFLTYFQNEAQLEKSRLLSDRFSAERPKGSFSTLEIQRTEQGDSAMYLCASSLKGSTDTQYFGPGTRLTVL.